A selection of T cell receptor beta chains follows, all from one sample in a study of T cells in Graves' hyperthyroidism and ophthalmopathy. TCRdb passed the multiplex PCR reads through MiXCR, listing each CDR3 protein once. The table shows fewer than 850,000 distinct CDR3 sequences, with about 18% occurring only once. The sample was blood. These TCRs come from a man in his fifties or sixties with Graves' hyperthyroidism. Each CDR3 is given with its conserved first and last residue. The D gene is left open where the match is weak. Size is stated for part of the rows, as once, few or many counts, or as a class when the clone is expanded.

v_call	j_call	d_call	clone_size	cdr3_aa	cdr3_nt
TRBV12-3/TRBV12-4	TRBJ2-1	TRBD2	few	CASSPGTSGIRNEQFF	TGTGCCAGCAGTCCCGGGACTAGCGGGATTCGGAATGAGCAGTTCTTC
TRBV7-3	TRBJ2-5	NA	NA	CASSLNHGRGQETQYF	TGTGCCAGCAGCTTAAACCATGGCAGGGGCCAAGAGACCCAGTACTTC
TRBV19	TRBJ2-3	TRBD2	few	CASTDWRAGSTDTQYF	TGTGCCAGTACCGATTGGCGAGCGGGAAGTACAGATACGCAGTATTTT
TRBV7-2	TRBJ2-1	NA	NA	CASTTRAVSYSYNEQFF	TGTGCCAGCACCACCAGGGCAGTTTCCTACTCCTACAATGAGCAGTTCTTC
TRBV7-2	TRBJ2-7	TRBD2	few	CASSLELAGGYEQYF	TGTGCCAGCAGCTTAGAGCTAGCGGGAGGCTACGAGCAGTACTTC
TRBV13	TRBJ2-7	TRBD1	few	CASSVTQGFYYSYEQYF	TGTGCCAGCAGCGTTACACAGGGGTTTTACTACTCCTACGAGCAGTACTTC
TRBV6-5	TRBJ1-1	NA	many	CASSYGGLNTEAFF	TGTGCCAGCAGTTACGGAGGGTTGAACACTGAAGCTTTCTTT
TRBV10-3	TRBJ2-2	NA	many	CAIRSGSNTGELFF	TGTGCCATCCGGAGCGGTTCGAACACCGGGGAGCTGTTTTTT
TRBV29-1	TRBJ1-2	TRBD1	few	CSAGTGIGYTF	TGCAGCGCCGGGACAGGGATTGGCTACACCTTC
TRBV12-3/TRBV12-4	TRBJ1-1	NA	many	CASSLGQAEAFF	TGTGCCAGCAGTTTAGGACAGGCTGAAGCTTTCTTT
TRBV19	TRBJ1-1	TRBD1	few	CASRSGTGFITEAFF	TGTGCCAGTAGAAGTGGGACAGGGTTTATCACTGAAGCTTTCTTT
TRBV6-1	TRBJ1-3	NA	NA	CASSEALGSGRAIYF	TGTGCCAGCAGTGAAGCCCTCGGAAGCGGGAGGGCCATTTATTTT
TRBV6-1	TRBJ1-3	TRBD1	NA	CASTTINRGSSSGNTIYF	TGTGCCAGCACCACCATAAACAGGGGGTCTAGCTCTGGAAACACCATATATTTT
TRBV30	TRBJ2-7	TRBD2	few	CAWIRTSGSYEQYF	TGTGCCTGGATTCGGACTAGCGGGAGTTACGAGCAGTACTTC
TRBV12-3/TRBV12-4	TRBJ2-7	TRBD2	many	CASSPTSASYEQYF	TGTGCCAGCAGTCCTACTAGCGCGTCCTACGAGCAGTACTTC
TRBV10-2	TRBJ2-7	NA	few	CASMEFVNEQYF	TGCGCCAGCATGGAGTTTGTCAACGAGCAGTACTTC
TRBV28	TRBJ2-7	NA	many	CASKSYEQYF	TGTGCCAGCAAGTCCTACGAGCAGTACTTC
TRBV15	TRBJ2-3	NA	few	CATSERGTDTQYF	TGTGCCACCAGCGAGCGGGGCACAGATACGCAGTATTTT
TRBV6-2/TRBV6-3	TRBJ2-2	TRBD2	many	CASTKREVFGELFF	TGTGCCAGCACCAAGCGGGAGGTGTTCGGGGAGCTGTTTTTT
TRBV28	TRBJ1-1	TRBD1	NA	CASTSTGGYSDTEAFF	TGTGCCAGCACCTCGACAGGGGGCTATTCGGACACTGAAGCTTTCTTT
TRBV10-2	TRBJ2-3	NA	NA	CASSVFASSTDTQYF	TGCGCCAGCAGTGTGTTCGCGTCGAGCACAGATACGCAGTATTTT
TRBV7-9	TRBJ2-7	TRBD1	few	CASSYDRVGYEQYF	TGTGCCAGCAGCTACGACAGGGTTGGTTACGAGCAGTACTTC
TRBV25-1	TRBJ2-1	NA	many	CASSEDVGGKDNEQFF	TGTGCCAGCAGTGAAGATGTGGGCGGGAAAGACAATGAGCAGTTCTTC
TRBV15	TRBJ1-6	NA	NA	CATSSPTGGAYNSPLHF	TGTGCCACCAGCTCCCCTACGGGGGGGGCCTATAATTCACCCCTCCACTTT
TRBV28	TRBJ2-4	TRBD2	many	CASRDTGTRGFNIQYF	TGTGCCAGCAGAGATACCGGGACTAGAGGTTTTAACATTCAGTACTTC
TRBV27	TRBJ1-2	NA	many	CASSGGLYGYTF	TGTGCCAGCAGTGGGGGCCTCTATGGCTACACCTTC
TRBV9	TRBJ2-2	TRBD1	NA	CASSVGQGFTGELFF	TGTGCCAGCAGCGTGGGACAGGGTTTCACCGGGGAGCTGTTTTTT
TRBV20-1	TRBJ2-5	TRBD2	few	CSARPSSGRGQETQYF	TGCAGTGCTAGACCCTCTAGCGGGAGGGGTCAAGAGACCCAGTACTTC
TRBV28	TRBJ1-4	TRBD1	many	CASSLFGQGVATNEKLFF	TGTGCCAGCAGTTTATTCGGACAGGGGGTCGCAACTAATGAAAAACTGTTTTTT
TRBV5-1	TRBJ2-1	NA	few	CASTRGDKGFYEQFF	TGCGCCAGCACCCGGGGAGACAAGGGCTTCTATGAGCAGTTCTTC
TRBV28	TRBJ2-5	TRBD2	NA	CASSKLAGVQTQYF	TGTGCCAGCAGCAAACTAGCGGGAGTGCAGACCCAGTACTTC
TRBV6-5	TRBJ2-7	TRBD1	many	CASTSSRGLQAEQYF	TGTGCCAGCACTTCCTCTAGGGGGCTCCAGGCCGAGCAGTACTTC
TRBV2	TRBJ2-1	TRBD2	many	CASGLAGNEQFF	TGTGCCAGCGGACTAGCGGGTAATGAGCAGTTCTTC
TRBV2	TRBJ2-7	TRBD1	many	CASRNRDREFYEQYF	TGTGCCAGCAGAAACCGGGACAGGGAATTCTACGAGCAGTACTTC
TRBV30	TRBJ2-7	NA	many	CAWTGSREQYF	TGTGCCTGGACGGGGTCGCGAGAGCAGTACTTC
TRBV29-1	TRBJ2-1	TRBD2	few	CSVDGTSEPNNEQFF	TGCAGCGTTGATGGGACTAGCGAGCCAAACAATGAGCAGTTCTTC
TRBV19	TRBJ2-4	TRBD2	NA	CASSTGLAGVNIQYF	TGTGCCAGTAGTACGGGACTAGCGGGTGTAAACATTCAGTACTTC
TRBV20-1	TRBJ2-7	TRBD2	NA	CSAGSGDPRSYEQYF	TGCAGTGCGGGAAGCGGGGACCCCCGCTCCTACGAGCAGTACTTC
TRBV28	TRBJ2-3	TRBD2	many	CASSPLSGRYLDTQYF	TGTGCCAGCAGTCCCCTTAGCGGGAGGTACTTAGATACGCAGTATTTT
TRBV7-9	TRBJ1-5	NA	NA	CASSQGHYNPKEPQHF	TGTGCCAGCAGCCAGGGACACTACAATCCGAAGGAGCCCCAGCATTTT
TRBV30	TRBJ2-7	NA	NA	CAWSAPPSHRFYEQYF	TGTGCCTGGAGTGCCCCCCCATCCCACAGGTTCTACGAGCAGTACTTC
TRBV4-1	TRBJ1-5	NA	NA	CASSQDWGAQPQHF	TGCGCCAGCAGCCAAGATTGGGGGGCCCAGCCCCAGCATTTT
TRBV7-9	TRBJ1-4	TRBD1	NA	CASSRTGTEEKLFF	TGTGCCAGCAGCCGGACAGGGACGGAAGAAAAACTGTTTTTT
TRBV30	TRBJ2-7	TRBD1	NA	CAWGRTGDYEQYF	TGTGCCTGGGGTCGGACAGGGGATTACGAGCAGTACTTC
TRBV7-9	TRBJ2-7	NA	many	CASSSPRGGTGTYEQYF	TGTGCCAGCAGCTCCCCCCGCGGGGGGACAGGCACCTACGAGCAGTACTTC